The 20 T cell receptor beta chains reported below all come from one sample, sequenced in a study of blood T cell repertoires in COVID-19. The repertoire was sequenced with immunoSEQ multiplex PCR; TCRdb's copy has only in-frame clones and lacks some. The top ten clones hold roughly 30% of a sample with 95,000 to 150,000 clones, roughly 85% of them seen once. Sequencing used peripheral blood. These receptors came from a woman at least 80 years old with acute or convalescent COVID-19.

The V and J genes are TRBV5-5 and TRBJ1-1; 7 bases align to TRBD1. Germline CDR1 and CDR2: SGHKS and YYEKEE (reference sequence). The V gene end was trimmed by 4 bases and the J gene end by 11 bases; junction bases not matched to a gene: 8. The CDR3 runs to 12 residues. The CDR3 spells CASSPRTQGAFF. The CDR3 DNA sequence: TGTGCCAGCAGCCCGAGGACACAGGGGGCTTTCTTT.

The chain carries TRBV3-1 (or the pseudogene TRBV3-2) and TRBJ1-6, with D tentatively TRBD1 (6 bases). The length of the CDR3 is 16 residues. V lost 7 bases and J lost 5, with 18 bases in between. CDR1 and CDR2 (germline): LGHDT, YNNKEL (reference sequence). The CDR3 loop reads CASTLQGGGNNSPLHF. CDR3 DNA sequence: TGTGCCAGCACCCTCCAAGGGGGAGGGAATAATTCACCCCTCCACTTT.

The rearrangement links TRBV19 to TRBJ1-2; TRBD1 matches 10 bases. This CDR3 comprises 16 residues. V lost 5 bases, J lost 4 bases, and 10 bases stayed unmatched. Germline V CDR1 and CDR2: LNHDA, SQIVND (reference sequence). The CDR3 sequence is CASSSQDRGDGYGYTF. The CDR3 DNA reads as TGTGCCAGTAGTTCTCAGGACAGGGGGGACGGCTATGGCTACACCTTC.

The CDR3 region has the DNA TGTGCCAGCAGTTTACCGGGAGTTATTTACGGGGAGCTGTTTTTT. Encoded protein: CASSLPGVIYGELFF. V and J are TRBV28 and TRBJ2-2; tentatively, D is TRBD2 (6 bases). Trimming removed 2 bases at V and 7 bases at J, with 14 bases between. The length of the CDR3 is 15 residues. Germline values: CDR1 MDHEN, CDR2 SYDVKM.

The V gene is TRBV2, the J gene TRBJ2-1; D gene ambiguous. Trimming left V 6 bases short and J 7 bases short, with 13 bases between. CDR1 is SNHLY and CDR2 is FYNNEI in the germline V gene. This CDR3 region has 13 residues. CDR3 protein: CASRAPSTNEQFF. Here the CDR3 DNA reads TGTGCCAGCAGAGCCCCCTCTACTAATGAGCAGTTCTTC. The whole variable domain, remainder taken from reference TRBV2 and TRBJ2-1, is EPEVTQTPSHQVTQMGQEVILRCVPISNHLYFYWYRQILGQKVEFLVSFYNNEISEKSEIFDDQFSVERPDGSNFTLKIRSTKLEDSAMYFCASRAPSTNEQFFGPGTRLTVL.

The V call is TRBV11-2, the J call TRBJ1-6, with D possibly matching TRBD1 (5 bases). Germline V gives CDR1 SGHAT, CDR2 FQNNGV. With 1 base removed from V and 2 bases from J, the gap between germline ends came to 9 bases. CDR3 length: 16 amino acids. The CDR3: CASSLGVGAYNSPLHF. CDR3 DNA sequence: TGTGCCAGCAGCTTAGGGGTAGGGGCCTATAATTCACCCCTCCACTTT.

This chain connects TRBV6-5 to TRBJ1-2; possibly TRBD1 for D (6 bases). Germline V gene lookup returns CDR1 MNHEY and CDR2 SVGAGI. V shed 0 bases and J shed 4 bases, with 12 bases lying between them. This CDR3 contains 15 residues. The CDR3 bases are TGTGCCAGCAGTTACTCGACTGTGGGGGCCTATGGCTACACCTTC. It encodes CASSYSTVGAYGYTF.

The chain uses TRBV6-6 and TRBJ2-5; D possibly corresponds to TRBD1 (6 bases). Trimming cost V 6 bases and J 11 bases, with 13 bases left between them. Germline-derived CDR1 and CDR2 are MNHNY and SVGAGI (reference sequence). The CDR3 contains 11 residues. Written as DNA, the CDR3 is TGTGCCAGCAGGGGGGCGTCGGGACAGTACTTC. As protein: CASRGASGQYF.

The chain links TRBV23-1 to TRBJ1-2, with TRBD1 matching over 12 bases. Being an ORF, TRBV23-1 has a function that is uncertain. J lost 8 bases, V lost 8 bases, and 12 bases had no gene match. This CDR3 is 15 amino acids long. CDR3 protein: CASPPPGQGARGYTF. As DNA, the CDR3 is TGCGCCAGCCCCCCGCCGGGACAGGGGGCAAGAGGCTACACCTTC.

This clone came up once. The rearrangement joins TRBV2 to TRBJ1-1; 7 nucleotides align to TRBD1. CDR1 is SNHLY and CDR2 is FYNNEI in the germline V gene. The CDR3 covers 15 residues. Unmatched junction bases numbered 11, after V lost 5 bases and J lost 5 bases. CDR3 loop: CASSSNRQGGTEAFF. The CDR3 region has the DNA TGTGCCAGCAGTTCTAATAGACAGGGAGGTACTGAAGCTTTCTTT. Complete variable domain (other parts from reference TRBV2 and TRBJ1-1): EPEVTQTPSHQVTQMGQEVILRCVPISNHLYFYWYRQILGQKVEFLVSFYNNEISEKSEIFDDQFSVERPDGSNFTLKIRSTKLEDSAMYFCASSSNRQGGTEAFFGQGTRLTVV.

The chain combines TRBV2 with TRBJ1-1; D unclear. Per the germline V gene, CDR1 is SNHLY and CDR2 is FYNNEI. V was cut by 6 bases and J by 3 bases, with 11 bases left in between. The CDR3 covers 13 residues. CDR3 amino acids: CASRKEADTEAFF. In nucleotides, the CDR3 is TGTGCCAGCAGGAAAGAAGCCGACACTGAAGCTTTCTTT.

The chain employs TRBV9 and TRBJ1-3; the D gene is possibly TRBD1 (6 bases). Trimming took 2 bases from V and 2 from J, leaving 8 bases between them. Germline V lookup: CDR1 SGDLS, CDR2 YYNGEE. The CDR3 loop spans 14 amino acids. CDR3 nucleotide sequence: TGTGCCAGCAGCGTCGGACAGCCTGGAAACACCATATATTTT. Translating gives CASSVGQPGNTIYF.

V and J are TRBV5-6 and TRBJ1-1, with D possibly TRBD1 on 6 matching bases. The germline gives CDR1 SGHDT, CDR2 YYEEEE. V lost 4 bases, J lost 0 bases, and 16 bases lay in between. The length of the CDR3 is 16 residues. The CDR3 DNA follows: TGTGCCAGCAGCCGATTCGAACAGGGTATGAACACTGAAGCTTTCTTT. Protein sequence: CASSRFEQGMNTEAFF.

The V and J genes are TRBV2 and TRBJ1-1, with 8 bases that match TRBD1. V lost 6 bases and J lost 6; bases outside the gene matches: 12. This CDR3 contains 15 residues. Germline values: CDR1 SNHLY, CDR2 FYNNEI. CDR3 coding DNA: TGTGCCAGCAGAGAATCAGGGGGCAGTGGGTCTGAAGCTTTCTTT. Translation: CASRESGGSGSEAFF. Full variable domain (missing parts from reference TRBV2 and TRBJ1-1): EPEVTQTPSHQVTQMGQEVILRCVPISNHLYFYWYRQILGQKVEFLVSFYNNEISEKSEIFDDQFSVERPDGSNFTLKIRSTKLEDSAMYFCASRESGGSGSEAFFGQGTRLTVV.

V usage is TRBV6-5 and J usage is TRBJ2-1; the match to TRBD2 covers 8 bases. This CDR3 contains 14 residues. The V and J ends lost 8 bases and 5 bases, in that order; junction bases with no gene match: 8. Germline V CDR1 and CDR2: MNHEY, SVGAGI. CDR3 coding DNA: TGTGCCAGCGTTATAGCGGGGCGACACAATGAGCAGTTCTTC. Amino acids: CASVIAGRHNEQFF.

The chain couples TRBV2 to TRBJ2-3; D remains unclear. The germline V and J ends were trimmed by 5 bases and 1 base, with 7 bases remaining between them. The CDR3 contains 13 residues. The germline V gene has CDR1 SNHLY and CDR2 FYNNEI. CDR3 in amino acids: CASSSTRTDTQYF. The CDR3 coding sequence is TGTGCCAGCAGTTCAACTCGCACAGATACGCAGTATTTT.

V usage is TRBV28 and J usage is TRBJ2-7; a weak D match, TRBD2 (6 bases). CDR1 MDHEN and CDR2 SYDVKM come from the germline V gene. V dropped 5 bases and J dropped 0 bases, with 11 bases sitting between them. The length of the CDR3 is 14 residues. The CDR3 coding sequence is TGTGCCAGCAGTGGAGGGGTCCGCTCCTACGAGCAGTACGTC. Protein product: CASSGGVRSYEQYV.

Only one count was recorded for this clone. The chain recombines TRBV5-1 with TRBJ2-5, with 12 nucleotides matching TRBD2. J lost 0 bases, V lost 0 bases, and 6 bases had no gene match. CDR1 SGHRS and CDR2 YFSETQ come from the germline V gene. The CDR3 length is 18 residues. The CDR3 DNA reads TGCGCCAGCAGCTTGGGGGCCCTAGCGGGGGGGAACCAAGAGACCCAGTACTTC. This sequence encodes CASSLGALAGGNQETQYF.

The chain has TRBV9 and TRBJ1-2, with unresolved D. The CDR3 sequence is 14 residues long. The germline gives CDR1 SGDLS, CDR2 YYNGEE. Trimming shortened V by 1 base and J by 8 bases, and 15 bases separated the two germline ends. The CDR3 DNA reads as TGTGCCAGCAGCGTAATATCGAACCCGGGGGGCTACACCTTC. As protein: CASSVISNPGGYTF. Full variable domain (outside the CDR3, taken from reference TRBV9 and TRBJ1-2): DSGVTQTPKHLITATGQRVTLRCSPRSGDLSVYWYQQSLDQGLQFLIQYYNGEERAKGNILERFSAQQFPDLHSELNLSSLELGDSALYFCASSVISNPGGYTFGSGTRLTVV.

This clone has a single count. V and J are TRBV19 and TRBJ1-1; 9 bases line up with TRBD1. Germline CDR1 reads LNHDA; CDR2 reads SQIVND (reference sequence). V was clipped by 6 bases and J by 6 bases; unmatched bases: 11. This CDR3 comprises 15 residues. The CDR3 reads CASSLMTGGRPEAFF. CDR3 in DNA: TGTGCCAGTAGCCTCATGACAGGGGGGCGACCTGAAGCTTTCTTT.